This T cell receptor beta chain appears in the sequencing data of a study of CD4+ T cells in melanoma. Study-level findings and limits: A reported correlation linked neoantigen-specific CD4+ T cells to CD8+, macrophage and B cell function. Reportedly, melanoma neoantigen-specific CD4+ T cells showed varied differentiation states.

V shed 6 bases and J shed 4 bases, with 13 bases lying between them. Germline loops: CDR1 SGHVS, CDR2 FQNEAQ. The CDR3 extends over 14 amino acids. Profiling relied on immunoSEQ multiplex PCR, and the TCRdb table lists in-frame clones only, not all of them. The sample contains around 130,000 clones, 80% to 95% of which appear only once. Only one count was recorded for this clone. Its specificity is not known. The V gene is TRBV7-8, the J gene TRBJ1-5, with D unresolved. The clonotype was recovered from a human donor with melanoma. The CDR3 sequence is CASRSGVGNQPQHF. CDR3 coding DNA: TGTGCCAGCAGATCCGGGGTAGGAAATCAGCCCCAGCATTTT.